This T cell receptor beta chain originates from a study of OX40 agonist ivuxolimab in advanced cancers. Overall study context: Patients treated during dose escalation were battling hepatocellular carcinoma, melanoma, renal cell or head and neck cancer. With a range of roughly 23 to 85, age averaged roughly 60 years, and 75% to 90% were male.

Germline trimming cut 5 bases from V and 10 bases from J; bases unmatched to any gene: 4. CDR3 size: 13 residues. Germline assignment: CDR1 MGHDK and CDR2 SYGVNS. Sequencing was performed with immunoSEQ multiplex PCR; in TCRdb, only in-frame clones are kept and a portion is missing. Of 43,000 or so clones listed, around 85% were seen once; the top ten hold 11% to 15%. The TCR was taken from an adult with an advanced solid tumor such as melanoma, head and neck, liver or kidney cancer. The chain carries TRBV25-1 and TRBJ1-4, with 10 nucleotides matching TRBD1. The starting material was CD4+ or CD8+ T cells sorted from blood, obtained in a trial of the OX40 agonist ivuxolimab. Here the CDR3 DNA reads TGTGCCAGCAGTACGACAGGGGGCTCAAAACTGTTTTTT. Protein sequence: CASSTTGGSKLFF.